The rows below give T cell receptor beta chains drawn from one sample of a study of CD8 T cells in Susac syndrome. TCRdb reprocessed the immunoSEQ multiplex PCR reads with MiXCR, giving one entry per CDR3 protein. The top ten hold just over 0.095% of the sample, which has approximately 120,000 distinct CDR3 sequences, 90% to 96% seen once. Sample: CD4+ T cells from PBMCs. These receptors were collected from a human donor in good health. Both conserved end residues are part of each CDR3. A D gene is named only where the DNA matches it firmly. Some rows mark clone size as missing; the rest say once, few, many or name a class of expanded clone.

j_gene: TRBJ1-2
v_gene: TRBV25-1
d_gene: .
abundance: .
CDR3aa: CASRAQENYGYTF
CDR3nt: TGTGCCAGCAGAGCACAGGAAAACTATGGCTACACCTTC

j_gene: TRBJ2-2
v_gene: TRBV19
d_gene: TRBD2
abundance: .
CDR3aa: CASSVTSGSTGELFF
CDR3nt: TGTGCCAGTAGTGTGACTAGCGGGAGCACCGGGGAGCTGTTTTTT

j_gene: TRBJ1-2
v_gene: TRBV28
d_gene: .
abundance: .
CDR3aa: CASSYRQVYGYTF
CDR3nt: TGTGCCAGCAGTTATCGACAGGTTTATGGCTACACCTTC

j_gene: TRBJ1-4
v_gene: TRBV3-1
d_gene: TRBD1
abundance: .
CDR3aa: CASSQGQGGGEKLFF
CDR3nt: TGTGCCAGCAGCCAAGGACAGGGCGGTGGGGAAAAACTGTTTTTT

j_gene: TRBJ2-3
v_gene: TRBV20-1
d_gene: .
abundance: .
CDR3aa: CSAPGFGDTQYF
CDR3nt: TGCAGTGCCCCAGGGTTTGGAGATACGCAGTATTTT

j_gene: TRBJ2-2
v_gene: TRBV5-1
d_gene: .
abundance: .
CDR3aa: CASSEGTANTGELFF
CDR3nt: TGCGCCAGCAGCGAAGGGACGGCGAACACCGGGGAGCTGTTTTTT

j_gene: TRBJ2-5
v_gene: TRBV29-1
d_gene: .
abundance: .
CDR3aa: CSVLHHLGETQYF
CDR3nt: TGCAGCGTTCTCCATCATCTAGGGGAGACCCAGTACTTC

j_gene: TRBJ2-1
v_gene: TRBV25-1
d_gene: .
abundance: .
CDR3aa: CASSAGNRGHNEQFF
CDR3nt: TGTGCCAGCAGTGCCGGAAATCGGGGGCACAATGAGCAGTTCTTC

j_gene: TRBJ1-6
v_gene: TRBV9
d_gene: .
abundance: .
CDR3aa: CASSVAGYNSPLHF
CDR3nt: TGTGCCAGCAGCGTGGCAGGCTATAATTCACCCCTCCACTTT

j_gene: TRBJ2-7
v_gene: TRBV12-3/TRBV12-4
d_gene: TRBD2
abundance: .
CDR3aa: CASRTSPLYEQYF
CDR3nt: TGTGCCAGCAGGACTAGCCCCCTATACGAGCAGTACTTC

j_gene: TRBJ2-5
v_gene: TRBV5-6
d_gene: TRBD1
abundance: .
CDR3aa: CASSGQYGTAQETQYF
CDR3nt: TGTGCCAGCAGCGGCCAATACGGGACAGCACAAGAGACCCAGTACTTC

j_gene: TRBJ1-2
v_gene: TRBV5-1
d_gene: .
abundance: .
CDR3aa: CASSATAGGYGYTF
CDR3nt: TGCGCCAGCAGCGCGACGGCGGGTGGGTATGGCTACACCTTC

j_gene: TRBJ2-3
v_gene: TRBV28
d_gene: TRBD2
abundance: .
CDR3aa: CASSSRLAGGDTQYF
CDR3nt: TGTGCCAGCAGCTCTAGACTAGCGGGAGGGGATACGCAGTATTTT

j_gene: TRBJ2-7
v_gene: TRBV5-6
d_gene: TRBD1
abundance: .
CDR3aa: CASSRRDRSYEQYF
CDR3nt: TGTGCCAGCAGCCGCCGGGACAGGTCCTACGAGCAGTACTTC

j_gene: TRBJ2-7
v_gene: TRBV4-3
d_gene: .
abundance: .
CDR3aa: CASSQDSLSYEQYF
CDR3nt: TGCGCCAGCAGCCAAGACAGCCTCTCCTACGAGCAGTACTTC

j_gene: TRBJ2-1
v_gene: TRBV5-1
d_gene: TRBD2
abundance: once
CDR3aa: CATSSGSYNEQFF
CDR3nt: TGCGCCACCTCTAGCGGGAGTTACAATGAGCAGTTCTTC

j_gene: TRBJ2-2
v_gene: TRBV19
d_gene: TRBD2
abundance: .
CDR3aa: CASSGTSGNTGELFF
CDR3nt: TGTGCCAGTAGCGGGACTAGCGGAAACACCGGGGAGCTGTTTTTT

j_gene: TRBJ1-5
v_gene: TRBV6-2/TRBV6-3
d_gene: TRBD1
abundance: once
CDR3aa: CASSYLDRVLGQPQHF
CDR3nt: TGTGCCAGCAGTTACCTGGACAGGGTTCTGGGTCAGCCCCAGCATTTT

j_gene: TRBJ2-7
v_gene: TRBV7-6
d_gene: .
abundance: .
CDR3aa: CASSLEPASSYEQYF
CDR3nt: TGTGCCAGCAGCTTAGAACCAGCCTCCTCCTACGAGCAGTACTTC

j_gene: TRBJ1-2
v_gene: TRBV3-1
d_gene: .
abundance: .
CDR3aa: CASSQALRPSDYGYTF
CDR3nt: TGTGCCAGCAGCCAAGCCCTCCGGCCATCGGACTATGGCTACACCTTC

j_gene: TRBJ1-2
v_gene: TRBV7-9
d_gene: .
abundance: .
CDR3aa: CASSLEGPIYGYTF
CDR3nt: TGTGCCAGCAGCTTAGAGGGACCTATCTATGGCTACACCTTC

j_gene: TRBJ2-7
v_gene: TRBV4-1
d_gene: TRBD2
abundance: .
CDR3aa: CASSQGRGRALTYEQYF
CDR3nt: TGCGCCAGCAGCCAAGGACGCGGGAGGGCGTTGACCTACGAGCAGTACTTC

j_gene: TRBJ1-1
v_gene: TRBV9
d_gene: .
abundance: .
CDR3aa: CASSVRGAFF
CDR3nt: TGTGCCAGCAGCGTAAGAGGAGCTTTCTTT